This T cell receptor (beta chain) was retrieved from a study of blood T cell repertoires in COVID-19. Whole-study context: The United States, Italy and Spain provided the acute and convalescent COVID-19 samples. In each case, the material was cDNA or gDNA derived from T cells, B-cell-depleted T cells, or PBMCs.

Methods used by the authors: Reference gene primer amplification gave nucleated cell count estimates. Clones were sequenced by immunoSEQ multiplex PCR, and TCRdb holds only the in-frame ones, with some missing. V, J and clone size derive from that table, while D and trimming were established from the DNA sequence. The sample includes some 200,000 clones, 80% of them seen just once. Categorization into cohorts depended on clinical history that participants reported. The V gene lost 2 bases and the J gene lost 3 bases, with 11 bases spanning the gap. The germline CDR1 and CDR2 sequences are LNHDA and SQIVND (reference sequence). CDR3 length: 15 residues.

The receptor was isolated from a woman between 40 and 50 years old with acute COVID-19. The chain joins TRBV19 to TRBJ1-5, with D unclear. Material for sequencing was PBMCs or T cells enriched from blood (not recorded which). CDR3 residues: CASSITAGPNQPQHF. Here the CDR3 DNA reads TGTGCCAGTAGTATAACTGCAGGCCCCAATCAGCCCCAGCATTTT.